The clone carrying this TCR beta chain was seen at least ten times. Its antigen is not identified. A single base separates this from a much larger clone, so it may be a read error. Germline V gene data show CDR1 as KGHDR and CDR2 as SFDVKD. Trimming removed 4 bases from V and 9 bases from J; junction bases left unmatched: 8. The CDR3 is 14 residues long. This entry belongs to a study of T cells in Graves' hyperthyroidism and ophthalmopathy. General study points: The authors' 13 V-J model separated ophthalmopathy from stable hyperthyroidism. The blood repertoire included most of the expanded thyroid clonotypes above 0.001.

Authors of the study amplified TCR beta CDR3 regions from RNA transcripts. Initially, a first-round RT-PCR of the TCR CDR3 employed the HTBI primer set. TCRdb reprocessed the multiplex PCR reads via MiXCR and lists one record per CDR3 protein. The sample carries under 300,000 distinct CDR3 sequences, about 25% recorded once. The patients, who ranged from 18 to 65 in age, presented with newly diagnosed hyperthyroidism lasting under 2 months. Roughly 10 ml of fresh peripheral blood supplied the PBMCs. The sequence came from a man aged 35-49 years with Graves' hyperthyroidism that later progressed to Graves' ophthalmopathy. The V and J genes are TRBV24-1 and TRBJ2-7; 10 nucleotides align to TRBD2. The sequencing input was blood. CDR3 in DNA: TGTGCCACCAGTGACCGCGGGACTAGCGACGGGCAGTACTTC. This codes for CATSDRGTSDGQYF.